These 22 T cell receptor beta chains came from one sample sequenced in a study of CD8+ T cells in alopecia areata (dated by TCRdb to between 2018 and 2020). The protocol used for the library was the immunoSEQ multiplex PCR assay. RNA was extracted from all samples and reverse transcribed into cDNA as template for TCR sequencing. TCRdb carries this immuneACCESS record with in-frame sequences only. Its versions omit some clonotypes, under half of them owing to an unresolved V gene in the studies checked, with the rest unexplained. The sample has roughly 4,400 clones on record, approximately 90% of them singletons. 15% to 20% of the sample lies in the top ten. The time point label here, explained by the study, means: about 4 weeks on oral tofacitinib. The treatment or condition label, as the study defines it: oral pan-JAK inhibitor, 5-10 mg twice daily. Peripheral blood and lesional scalp punch biopsies were obtained from patients with alopecia areata.

Here the sequenced sample was skin, taken at week 4, from a patient treated with tofacitinib. The receptors stem from a human donor with alopecia areata.

CDR3 sequence (DNA): TGTGCCAGCAGCTTCAGCGGCGGAATCACAGATACGCAGTATTTT. Translated: CASSFSGGITDTQYF. This chain links TRBV7-8 with TRBJ2-3; D might be TRBD2 (5 bases). There are 15 residues in the CDR3. Germline loops: CDR1 SGHVS, CDR2 FQNEAQ. V lost 3 bases and J lost 2, with 12 bases in between.

The genes are TRBV27 and TRBJ1-1; tentative D call: TRBD1 (6 bases). The ends were cut back, 2 bases at V and 9 bases at J, with 19 bases in the middle. The CDR3 covers 15 residues. CDR1 and CDR2 (germline): MNHEY, SMNVEV (reference sequence). CDR3 sequence: CASSLNVRGLGKAFF. The CDR3 DNA sequence: TGTGCCAGCAGTTTAAACGTCAGGGGCCTTGGAAAAGCTTTCTTT.

V gene TRBV19 combines with J gene TRBJ1-2; D ambiguous. Trimming stripped 3 bases from V and 4 bases from J, with 9 bases between. The V gene's germline CDR1 is LNHDA and CDR2 SQIVND (reference sequence). The length of the CDR3 is 13 residues. The DNA of the CDR3 is TGTGCCAGTAGTATCGGTCTAATCTATGGCTACACCTTC. Translated: CASSIGLIYGYTF.

The chain joins TRBV29-1 to TRBJ1-2; D unresolved. Trimming shortened V by 6 bases and J by 0 bases, and 5 bases separated the two germline ends. This CDR3 spans 11 amino acids. CDR1 is SQVTM, CDR2 ANQGSEA, per germline. In DNA form, the CDR3 reads TGCAGCGTACAGACTAACTATGGCTACACCTTC. Protein product: CSVQTNYGYTF.

V is TRBV10-3 and J is TRBJ1-5; the D gene is possibly TRBD1 (5 bases). V lost 0 bases, J lost 2 bases, and 14 bases lay in between. Germline lookup yields CDR1 ENHRY and CDR2 SYGVKD. The CDR3 is 17 amino acids. CDR3 DNA: TGTGCCATCAGTGAGTCGATTCGGGACGGCCGCAATCAGCCCCAGCATTTT. Amino acid sequence: CAISESIRDGRNQPQHF.

V usage is TRBV5-1 and J usage is TRBJ2-3; perhaps TRBD2 as D (6 bases). CDR3 length: 15 residues. The germline V gene has CDR1 SGHRS and CDR2 YFSETQ. The germline V and J ends were trimmed by 4 bases and 1 base, with 13 bases remaining between them. CDR3 DNA sequence: TGCGCCAGCAGCCCTCCGGGACTCGGCACAGATACGCAGTATTTT. Protein sequence: CASSPPGLGTDTQYF.

This chain joins TRBV5-1 and TRBJ2-7; 8 positions match TRBD1. The V and J ends lost 0 bases and 4 bases, in that order; junction bases with no gene match: 6. Germline V gene sequence: CDR1 SGHRS, CDR2 YFSETQ. The length of the CDR3 is 15 residues. The CDR3, as DNA: TGCGCCAGCAGCTTGGACAGGGGGAGGACGTACGAGCAGTACTTC. This codes for CASSLDRGRTYEQYF. Looking up the rest from reference TRBV5-1 and TRBJ2-7 gives the full variable domain: KAGVTQTPRYLIKTRGQQVTLSCSPISGHRSVSWYQQTPGQGLQFLFEYFSETQRNKGNFPGRFSGRQFSNSRSEMNVSTLELGDSALYLCASSLDRGRTYEQYFGPGTRLTVT.

The chain joins TRBV7-2 to TRBJ1-2, with D unresolved. Trimming shortened V by 5 bases and J by 4 bases, and 11 bases separated the two germline ends. The CDR3 has 13 residues. Germline lookup yields CDR1 SGHTA and CDR2 FQGNSA. CDR3 nucleotides: TGTGCCAGCAGCCTCGGACCGCTCTATGGCTACACCTTC. Translated: CASSLGPLYGYTF.

The chain is built from TRBV4-3 and TRBJ1-1; 7 bases are a match to TRBD1. V was clipped by 6 bases and J by 3 bases; unmatched bases: 7. The CDR3 length is 14 residues. Germline lookup yields CDR1 LGHNA and CDR2 YSLEER. CDR3 coding DNA: TGCGCCAGCAGTCCAGGGGGTTGGGACACTGAAGCTTTCTTT. Its translation is CASSPGGWDTEAFF.

This sequence joins TRBV12-5 and TRBJ2-1; D unclear. V lost 5 bases and J 9 bases, leaving 11 bases between the germline ends. This CDR3 is built from 12 residues. Germline CDR1 LGHNT, CDR2 FRNRAP. CDR3 bases: TGTGCTAGTGGTCCTACTACGTTTGAGCAGTTCTTC. It encodes CASGPTTFEQFF.

Written as DNA, the CDR3 is TGTGCCAGCACTCGATCCGGGGCGAGCTATGGCTACACCTTC. Translation gives CASTRSGASYGYTF. The chain is built from TRBV2 and TRBJ1-2; perhaps TRBD1 as D (5 bases). Germline CDR1 and CDR2: SNHLY and FYNNEI. The V and J ends lost 7 bases and 4 bases respectively, with 16 bases between them. This CDR3 comprises 14 residues.

J is TRBJ2-3 and V is TRBV29-1; D is unclear. Trimming took off 0 bases at V and 9 bases at J, with 10 bases between the two ends. The CDR3 loop spans 12 amino acids. CDR1 is SQVTM, CDR2 ANQGSEA, per germline. The CDR3 is CSVEDEVRTQYF. The CDR3 DNA reads as TGCAGCGTTGAAGATGAGGTCAGGACGCAGTATTTT.

This clone was picked up one time. The V call is TRBV19, the J call TRBJ1-4; no reliable D call. The CDR3 loop spans 14 amino acids. Germline CDR1 LNHDA, CDR2 SQIVND (reference sequence). Trimming cost V 3 bases and J 0 bases, with 5 bases left between them. Here the CDR3 reads CASSITTTNEKLFF. The CDR3 region has the DNA TGTGCCAGTAGTATCACGACAACTAATGAAAAACTGTTTTTT.

The sample holds one count of this clone. V and J are TRBV19 and TRBJ2-1; D perhaps matches TRBD2 (6 bases). CDR1 is LNHDA, CDR2 SQIVND, per germline (reference sequence). V lost 6 bases, J lost 5 bases, and 14 bases lay in between. The CDR3 contains 14 residues. The CDR3 nucleotides read TGTGCCAGTAGAGTCGGGGGAGGCCACAATGAGCAGTTCTTC. Protein: CASRVGGGHNEQFF.

V usage is TRBV6-5 and J usage is TRBJ2-5, with D perhaps TRBD2 (6 bases). Trimming took off 6 bases at V and 5 bases at J, with 19 bases between the two ends. CDR3 length: 15 amino acids. CDR1 and CDR2 (germline): MNHEY, SVGAGI. CDR3 loop: CASSMRGPLRETQYF. The CDR3 region has the DNA TGTGCCAGCAGCATGCGGGGACCCCTCCGGGAGACCCAGTACTTC.

This clone has a single count. This rearrangement joins TRBV7-9 to TRBJ1-1, with TRBD1 matching 8 bases. J gave up 4 bases and V 4 bases, and 11 bases lay outside the gene matches. CDR1 is SEHNR and CDR2 is FQNEAQ in the germline V gene (reference sequence). The CDR3 covers 16 residues. CDR3 bases: TGTGCCAGCAGCTCGGGACAGGCCCTTGGGGGCACTGAAGCTTTCTTT. This sequence encodes CASSSGQALGGTEAFF. Complete variable domain (other parts from reference TRBV7-9 and TRBJ1-1): DTGVSQNPRHKITKRGQNVTFRCDPISEHNRLYWYRQTLGQGPEFLTYFQNEAQLEKSRLLSDRFSAERPKGSFSTLEIQRTEQGDSAMYLCASSSGQALGGTEAFFGQGTRLTVV.

The chain links TRBV11-2 to TRBJ1-1; possibly TRBD1 for D (5 bases). This CDR3 has 16 amino acids. The ends were cut back, 5 bases at V and 4 bases at J, with 20 bases in the middle. Germline assignment: CDR1 SGHAT and CDR2 FQNNGV. Written as DNA, the CDR3 is TGTGCCAGCAGCGGGCCTAAACAGGCTTGGGGCACTGAAGCTTTCTTT. Translating it yields CASSGPKQAWGTEAFF.

The chain joins TRBV19 to TRBJ1-2; D ambiguous. The CDR3 sequence is 16 residues long. In germline, CDR1 is LNHDA, CDR2 SQIVND (reference sequence). V was cut by 0 bases and J by 8 bases, with 19 bases left in between. DNA of the CDR3: TGTGCCAGTAGTATAGATCTTCTGAGGGCCGGGAGAGGCTACACCTTC. Its protein is CASSIDLLRAGRGYTF.

This chain links TRBV2 with TRBJ1-1, with D possibly being TRBD1 (5 bases). This CDR3 has 14 amino acids. CDR1 is SNHLY, CDR2 FYNNEI, per germline. V was clipped by 8 bases and J by 3 bases, with 16 bases between them. The CDR3 DNA reads TGTGCCAGCGTCCCGGGGACCAAGGACACTGAAGCTTTCTTT. The encoded protein is CASVPGTKDTEAFF.

The chain combines TRBV5-6 with TRBJ2-5; tentatively, D is TRBD2 (6 bases). CDR1 is SGHDT, CDR2 YYEEEE, per germline. Trimming removed 0 bases from V and 4 bases from J, with 13 bases in between. The CDR3 length is 15 residues. DNA of the CDR3: TGTGCCAGCAGCTTGGATCGAGCGGGCCCAGAGACCCAGTACTTC. Amino acid sequence: CASSLDRAGPETQYF.

This rearrangement joins TRBV29-1 to TRBJ2-5, with D possibly matching TRBD1 (6 bases). There are 11 residues in the CDR3. The germline V gene encodes CDR1 SQVTM and CDR2 ANQGSEA. With 7 bases removed from V and 4 bases from J, the gap between germline ends came to 10 bases. The CDR3 coding sequence is TGCAGCGGCGGACAGTCAGAGACCCAGTACTTC. Its translation is CSGGQSETQYF.

The chain carries TRBV7-2 and TRBJ1-6; 8 bases match TRBD1. The CDR3 has 14 amino acids. Trimming removed 1 base from V and 10 bases from J; junction bases left unmatched: 3. Germline values: CDR1 SGHTA, CDR2 FQGNSA. This CDR3 is CASSLGDRGSPLHF. CDR3 DNA sequence: TGTGCCAGCAGCTTAGGAGACAGGGGATCACCCCTCCACTTT.